This entry lists 18 T cell receptor beta chains sequenced from one sample in a study of vaccination and CD4 T cells after COVID-19. For these receptors, no antigen is known. With the Oncomine TCR Beta short-read assay, DNA from cultured CD4+ T cells was sequenced. TCRdb re-analysed the PCR reads in MiXCR, keeping a single row per CDR3 protein. Among 12,000 to 15,000 distinct CDR3 sequences listed, approximately 35% were seen once. Specified treatment: approximately 9-day PBMC culture with coronavirus spike peptide pools or control peptides (ViraFEST assay). Sequenced: cultured CD4+ T cells from blood. The source of these receptors is a human donor with COVID-19.

V gene TRBV5-1 combines with J gene TRBJ2-2; the D call may be TRBD1 or TRBD2 (5 bases each). V lost 4 bases and J lost 7, with 14 bases in between. Germline CDR1 is SGHRS and CDR2 is YFSETQ. The CDR3 spans 14 residues. CDR3 protein: CASSPGLQDGELFF. DNA of the CDR3: TGCGCCAGCAGCCCGGGGCTTCAAGACGGGGAGCTGTTTTTT.

The chain employs TRBV6-1 and TRBJ2-7, with 13 positions matching TRBD2. The J segment lost 0 bases and the V segment lost 6 bases, leaving 5 bases of the junction unmatched. This CDR3 has 16 amino acids. Germline CDR1 is MNHNS and CDR2 is SASEGT. CDR3 region: CASRQGLAGPSYEQYF. The CDR3 nucleotides read TGTGCCAGCAGACAGGGACTAGCGGGGCCCTCCTACGAGCAGTACTTC.

The chain is built from TRBV7-8 and TRBJ1-6; 7 bases line up with TRBD1. The trim removed 5 bases at V and 9 bases at J, leaving 4 bases unmatched. This CDR3 is 13 amino acids long. CDR1 is SGHVS, CDR2 FQNEAQ, per germline. The CDR3 coding sequence is TGTGCCAGCAGCCCGGACAGGAGTTCACCCCTCCACTTT. It translates to CASSPDRSSPLHF.

This clonotype was found a few times. The gene calls are TRBV21-1 and TRBJ1-5; the table's D call of TRBD1 was not tested on the DNA. TRBV21-1 has pseudogene status. This CDR3 region has 20 residues. This chain's CDR3 is CASSALGSGRGEYSNQPQHF. The DNA of the CDR3 is TGTGCCAGCAGCGCCCTAGGCTCTGGCAGGGGGGAGTATAGCAATCAGCCCCAGCATTTT.

V gene TRBV7-9 combines with J gene TRBJ1-5, with TRBD1 matching 7 bases. With 1 base clipped from V and 4 bases from J, the junction kept 13 bases outside the gene matches. The CDR3 spans 18 residues. Germline V gene data show CDR1 as SEHNR and CDR2 as FQNEAQ (reference sequence). This CDR3 is CASSLEVTGRGFNQPQHF. CDR3 bases: TGTGCCAGCAGCTTAGAGGTGACAGGGAGAGGATTTAATCAGCCCCAGCATTTT.

The chain couples TRBV12-3 or TRBV12-4 to TRBJ1-6; TRBD1 is a possible D gene (5 bases). CDR3 size: 14 residues. V was trimmed by 10 bases and J by 6 bases, leaving 16 bases between them. CDR3 in amino acids: CATTRGARNSPLHF. As DNA, the CDR3 is TGTGCCACCACAAGGGGAGCGCGTAATTCACCCCTCCACTTT.

V is TRBV11-2 and J is TRBJ2-5; D might be TRBD2 (6 bases). The V gene's germline CDR1 is SGHAT and CDR2 FQNNGV. V gave up 0 bases and J gave up 7 bases, with 12 bases separating them. This CDR3 has 14 amino acids. As DNA, the CDR3 is TGTGCCAGCAGCTTAGATTGGGGTAGCGGGACCCAGTACTTC. Its protein product is CASSLDWGSGTQYF.

CDR3 in amino acids: CSRDRDYNEQFF. The DNA for the CDR3 is TGCAGCCGGGACAGGGACTACAATGAGCAGTTCTTC. The chain joins TRBV20-1 to TRBJ2-1; 9 bases fit TRBD1. Germline V gene lookup returns CDR1 DFQATT and CDR2 SNEGSKA (reference sequence). This CDR3 has 12 amino acids.

V and J are TRBV10-3 and TRBJ2-2; D uncertain. The CDR3 runs to 14 residues. The germline V and J ends were trimmed by 7 bases and 1 base, with 10 bases remaining between them. Germline V gene sequence: CDR1 ENHRY, CDR2 SYGVKD. CDR3 region: CAIKADGNTGELFF. CDR3 coding DNA: TGTGCCATCAAGGCGGATGGGAACACCGGGGAGCTGTTTTTT.

The chain combines TRBV7-2 with TRBJ1-1; a possible D gene is TRBD1 (6 bases). Trimming took 0 bases from V and 2 from J, leaving 16 bases between them. Germline V gene sequence: CDR1 SGHTA, CDR2 FQGNSA. The CDR3 runs 17 residues. CDR3 nucleotides: TGTGCCAGCAGCTTAGCGACAGGCAAGGTGTTAAACACTGAAGCTTTCTTT. Residues: CASSLATGKVLNTEAFF.

The chain is built from TRBV27 and TRBJ1-2, with D possibly being TRBD1 (6 bases). V lost 5 bases and J 2 bases, leaving 15 bases between the germline ends. The CDR3 contains 15 residues. Germline CDR1 MNHEY, CDR2 SMNVEV (reference sequence). The CDR3 nucleotides read TGTGCCAGCAGTCGCAACAGGGAACTCAACTATGGCTACACCTTC. Translated: CASSRNRELNYGYTF.

The genes are TRBV29-1 and TRBJ1-1, with TRBD1 as a possible D gene (6 bases). The germline V and J ends were trimmed by 7 bases and 4 bases, with 19 bases remaining between them. The CDR3 is made up of 14 amino acids. Looked up from germline, CDR1 is SQVTM and CDR2 is ANQGSEA. The CDR3 DNA sequence: TGCAGCGGGGGGAGGCAGGGGAGGTTCACTGAAGCTTTCTTT. Its translation: CSGGRQGRFTEAFF.

The rearrangement links TRBV6-1 to TRBJ2-7; 9 nucleotides match TRBD1. The CDR3 has 16 residues. With 5 bases clipped from V and 2 bases from J, the junction kept 10 bases outside the gene matches. Per germline, CDR1 MNHNS and CDR2 SASEGT. Here the CDR3 DNA reads TGTGCCAGCAGTCCAAAGTGGGGACAGGGTGCCTACGAGCAGTACTTC. The encoded protein is CASSPKWGQGAYEQYF.

This clonotype was seen a few times. The gene calls are TRBV20-1 and TRBJ1-2; 8 bases map to TRBD1. Trimming removed 6 bases from V and 0 bases from J; junction bases left unmatched: 9. CDR1 is DFQATT, CDR2 SNEGSKA, per germline (reference sequence). This CDR3 is 15 amino acids long. The CDR3 sequence: CSASVQGGPNYGYTF. CDR3 DNA sequence: TGCAGTGCAAGCGTACAGGGGGGACCTAACTATGGCTACACCTTC.

This clonotype was seen a handful of times. The rearrangement links TRBV11-3 to TRBJ1-4; 9 bases are a match to TRBD1. Germline V gene data show CDR1 as SGHNT and CDR2 as YENEEA. V shed 5 bases and J 2 bases; nucleotides not matched to a gene: 3. This CDR3 contains 15 residues. This CDR3 reads CASSLGTGTNEKLFF. CDR3 nucleotide sequence: TGTGCCAGCAGCCTAGGGACAGGGACTAATGAAAAACTGTTTTTT.

The chain recombines TRBV30 with TRBJ2-7; 10 nucleotides align to TRBD1. CDR3 length: 16 residues. Germline V gene sequence: CDR1 GTSNPN, CDR2 SVGIG (reference sequence). Trimming at V came to 5 bases and at J to 3 bases, leaving 13 bases not matched to a gene. The CDR3 region is CAWGKGGGQGLYEQYF. As DNA, the CDR3 is TGTGCCTGGGGTAAGGGAGGGGGACAGGGGCTCTACGAGCAGTACTTC.

The genes are TRBV19 and TRBJ1-2; D perhaps matches TRBD1 (5 bases). The CDR3 loop spans 14 amino acids. Trimming pared 7 bases from V and 4 bases from J, leaving 16 bases between. Germline lookup yields CDR1 LNHDA and CDR2 SQIVND (reference sequence). CDR3 bases: TGTGCCAGTACCGATCCAGGGTCCGGCTATGGCTACACCTTC. Amino acid sequence: CASTDPGSGYGYTF.

The chain recombines TRBV29-1 with TRBJ1-2, with a weak D call TRBD1 (5 bases). V was shortened by 2 bases and J by 3 bases, with 10 bases between the two germline ends. The CDR3 is 13 residues long. Germline assignment: CDR1 SQVTM and CDR2 ANQGSEA. CDR3 sequence: CSVEYQGDYGYTF. CDR3 DNA sequence: TGCAGCGTTGAATACCAGGGAGACTATGGCTACACCTTC.